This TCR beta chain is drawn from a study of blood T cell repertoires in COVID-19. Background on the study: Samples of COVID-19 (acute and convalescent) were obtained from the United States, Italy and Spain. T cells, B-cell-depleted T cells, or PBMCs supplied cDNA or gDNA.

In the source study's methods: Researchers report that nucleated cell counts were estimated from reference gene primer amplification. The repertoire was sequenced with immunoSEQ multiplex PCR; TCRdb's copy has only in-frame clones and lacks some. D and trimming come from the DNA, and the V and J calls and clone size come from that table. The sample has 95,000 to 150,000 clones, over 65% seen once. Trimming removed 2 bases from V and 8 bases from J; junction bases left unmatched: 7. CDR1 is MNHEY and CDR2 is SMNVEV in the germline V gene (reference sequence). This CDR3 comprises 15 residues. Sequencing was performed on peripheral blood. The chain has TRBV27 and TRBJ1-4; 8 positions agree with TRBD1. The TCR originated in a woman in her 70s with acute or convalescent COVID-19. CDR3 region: CASSLSGQGMEKLFF. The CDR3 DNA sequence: TGTGCCAGCAGTTTAAGCGGACAGGGAATGGAAAAACTGTTTTTT.